The next 5 T cell receptor beta chains were all read from a single sample in a study of blood T cell repertoires in COVID-19. Profiled with immunoSEQ multiplex PCR; TCRdb holds only in-frame clones, not every one. This sample yields around 320,000 clones, of which 87% are seen a single time; about 2.3% belongs to the top ten. Material: peripheral blood. The receptors derive from a man between 18 and 29 years old with active or convalescent COVID-19.

This rearrangement joins TRBV7-8 to TRBJ2-2; 8 nucleotides match TRBD2. V lost 5 bases to trimming and J lost 4 bases; unmatched junction nucleotides: 6. The CDR3 has 15 residues. Germline-derived CDR1 and CDR2 are SGHVS and FQNEAQ. The CDR3 protein is CASSSRGGGTGELFF. CDR3 in DNA: TGTGCCAGCAGCAGCCGGGGGGGCGGCACCGGGGAGCTGTTTTTT.

The rearrangement uses TRBV12-3 or TRBV12-4 and TRBJ1-3, with D hard to call. The CDR3 spans 12 residues. Trimming shortened V by 5 bases and J by 5 bases, and 7 bases separated the two germline ends. This chain's CDR3 is CASSPVRNTIYF. In nucleotides, the CDR3 is TGTGCCAGCAGTCCCGTCCGAAACACCATATATTTT.

This chain joins TRBV4-3 and TRBJ1-3; no clear D gene. Germline CDR1 and CDR2: LGHNA and YSLEER. The CDR3 is made up of 15 amino acids. Trimming took off 2 bases at V and 0 bases at J, with 8 bases between the two ends. The CDR3 loop reads CASSQLPNSGNTIYF. The CDR3 bases are TGCGCCAGCAGCCAACTCCCTAACTCTGGAAACACCATATATTTT.

J is TRBJ1-2 and V is TRBV6-5; 7 bases map to TRBD1. Germline lookup yields CDR1 MNHEY and CDR2 SVGAGI. CDR3 length equals 16 residues. V lost 2 bases, J lost 8 bases, and 14 bases stayed unmatched. In nucleotides, the CDR3 is TGTGCCAGCAGTTACACCCTAGGGGCTGGGGGACAGGGCTACACCTTC. It is translated as CASSYTLGAGGQGYTF.

CDR3: CASSEKGVGGYTF. In DNA, the CDR3 is TGTGCCAGCAGTGAAAAGGGGGTAGGCGGCTACACCTTC. The chain couples TRBV6-1 to TRBJ1-2, with D tentatively TRBD1 (6 bases). Germline V gene lookup returns CDR1 MNHNS and CDR2 SASEGT. Between the trimmed V and J ends, which lost 2 bases and 8 bases, there was a span of 12 bases. The CDR3 spans 13 residues.